This T cell receptor (beta chain) emerged from a study of blood T cell repertoires in COVID-19. Data came from immunoSEQ multiplex PCR; TCRdb stores just in-frame clones and leaves some out. This sample has 55,000 to 80,000 clones, with over 65% found just once. Germline lookup yields CDR1 MGHRA and CDR2 YSYEKL. This CDR3 region has 18 residues. Trimming removed 1 base from V and 4 bases from J; junction bases left unmatched: 8. Sequences were obtained from peripheral blood. This TCR was sampled from a woman aged 65 to 85 with acute or convalescent COVID-19. The V call is TRBV4-1, the J call TRBJ2-1; 12 nucleotides agree with TRBD2. The CDR3 DNA is TGCGCCAGCAGCCAAGTCGATTTGGGACTAGCGGGTTACAATGAGCAGTTCTTC. Its translation: CASSQVDLGLAGYNEQFF.